This is a list of T cell receptor beta chains from one sample in a study of blood T cell repertoires in COVID-19. The protocol was immunoSEQ multiplex PCR, while the TCRdb copy is restricted to in-frame clones and leaves out a portion. The sample records 11,000 to 15,000 clones, 80% to 95% being singletons. Sequencing was done on a sample of peripheral blood. All receptors derive from a human donor in a cohort sampled during active COVID-19. CDR3s include the opening cysteine and the closing phenylalanine or tryptophan. A D gene is named only where the DNA matches it firmly. Rows give clone size only sometimes, using once, few, many, or a class for an expanded clone.

d_call,clone_size,j_call,v_call,cdr3_aa,cdr3_nt
TRBD2,.,TRBJ2-2,TRBV6-6,CASSYSGGAPTGELFF,TGTGCCAGCAGTTATAGCGGGGGGGCGCCCACCGGGGAGCTGTTTTTT
.,.,TRBJ1-4,TRBV28,CASSLYSRQWEKLFF,TGTGCCAGCAGTTTGTACTCTCGACAATGGGAAAAACTGTTTTTT
.,.,TRBJ2-3,TRBV11-3,CASSLGQGDTQYF,TGTGCCAGCAGCTTAGGCCAGGGGGATACGCAGTATTTT
TRBD1,.,TRBJ1-2,TRBV4-3,CASSQDSRPDRGHGYTF,TGCGCCAGCAGCCAAGACTCGCGACCAGACAGGGGGCATGGCTACACCTTC
TRBD2,.,TRBJ2-1,TRBV6-5,CASSSGSGGSYNEQFF,TGTGCCAGCAGTTCGGGGAGCGGGGGGTCCTACAATGAGCAGTTCTTC
.,.,TRBJ1-2,TRBV11-3,CASSLDPTWAGYTF,TGTGCCAGCAGCTTAGATCCCACCTGGGCTGGCTACACCTTC
.,.,TRBJ1-4,TRBV7-9,CASRPGVGSLNEKLFF,TGTGCCAGCAGACCGGGGGTGGGCAGCCTCAATGAAAAACTGTTTTTT
TRBD2,once,TRBJ2-7,TRBV29-1,CSVKTGGSSYEQYF,TGCAGCGTTAAGACGGGGGGGAGCTCCTACGAGCAGTACTTC
TRBD2,.,TRBJ2-2,TRBV9,CASSVLAGGRSGELFF,TGTGCCAGCAGCGTTCTAGCGGGGGGCCGCTCCGGGGAGCTGTTTTTT
.,.,TRBJ1-6,TRBV15,CATRTGLGTSPLHF,TGTGCCACCAGGACGGGACTGGGGACTTCACCCCTCCACTTT
TRBD2,.,TRBJ2-1,TRBV11-3,CASSLGLAGANEQFF,TGTGCCAGCAGCTTAGGACTAGCGGGGGCAAATGAGCAGTTCTTC
TRBD1,.,TRBJ1-2,TRBV6-6,CASSYPRQGADYGYTF,TGTGCCAGCAGTTACCCTCGACAGGGGGCCGACTATGGCTACACCTTC
.,.,TRBJ2-7,TRBV18,CASSPNIASRGNYEQYF,TGTGCCAGCTCACCAAACATTGCTAGTCGGGGGAACTACGAGCAGTACTTC
.,.,TRBJ2-7,TRBV5-4,CASSSTGEVRQYF,TGTGCCAGCAGCTCCACAGGGGAGGTGCGGCAGTACTTC
TRBD1,.,TRBJ2-6,TRBV19,CASSPDRAGANVLTF,TGTGCCAGTAGTCCAGACAGGGCTGGGGCCAACGTCCTGACTTTC
TRBD1,.,TRBJ1-2,TRBV10-2,CASRAEDRKVGYTF,TGCGCCAGCAGGGCGGAGGACAGGAAGGTTGGCTACACCTTC
TRBD2,once,TRBJ2-7,TRBV29-1,CSVDRASGKGYEQYF,TGCAGCGTTGATAGGGCTAGCGGGAAAGGCTACGAGCAGTACTTC
TRBD1,.,TRBJ1-5,TRBV19,CASSTGGRQPQHF,TGTGCCAGTTCTACAGGGGGCAGACAGCCCCAGCATTTT
.,.,TRBJ2-7,TRBV6-5,CASRTSRGAEQYF,TGTGCCAGCAGGACCTCCAGGGGTGCCGAGCAGTACTTC
TRBD2,.,TRBJ2-7,TRBV10-2,CASRRGGGGNSYEQYF,TGCGCCAGCAGGAGGGGGGGCGGGGGGAACTCCTACGAGCAGTACTTC
.,few,TRBJ2-1,TRBV14,CASSPQLSGNNEQFF,TGTGCCAGCAGCCCCCAATTATCGGGAAACAATGAGCAGTTCTTC
TRBD1,once,TRBJ2-7,TRBV24-1,CATSDSTGTGIYEQYF,TGTGCCACCAGTGATTCCACCGGGACAGGGATCTACGAGCAGTACTTC
.,.,TRBJ1-2,TRBV30,CAWSVRWGDGYTF,TGTGCCTGGAGTGTACGATGGGGCGATGGCTACACCTTC
.,.,TRBJ2-7,TRBV4-2,CASSPEQRSSYEQYF,TGTGCCAGCAGCCCCGAACAGAGAAGCTCCTACGAGCAGTACTTC
TRBD2,few,TRBJ2-1,TRBV25-1,CASSLTAGGRAGRDEQFF,TGTGCCAGCAGCCTCACGGCAGGCGGGAGGGCCGGGAGAGATGAGCAGTTCTTC
.,.,TRBJ1-2,TRBV18,CASSRLGGEWDYGYTF,TGTGCCAGCTCACGACTCGGCGGGGAATGGGACTATGGCTACACCTTC
.,.,TRBJ2-1,TRBV7-9,CASRGTTGSEQFF,TGTGCCAGCAGAGGAACCACAGGGAGTGAGCAGTTCTTC
TRBD1,.,TRBJ1-1,TRBV9,CASSGGQEGWKNTEAFF,TGTGCCAGCAGCGGGGGACAGGAGGGGTGGAAGAACACTGAAGCTTTCTTT
TRBD1,.,TRBJ1-2,TRBV10-3,CAISGRGQLYGYTF,TGTGCCATCAGTGGCAGGGGACAGCTCTATGGCTACACCTTC
.,once,TRBJ2-1,TRBV6-6,CASLFSGTSYNEQFF,TGTGCCAGCCTCTTTAGCGGTACCTCCTACAATGAGCAGTTCTTC
TRBD2,.,TRBJ2-1,TRBV7-2,CASSFGGGGSDEQFF,TGTGCCAGCAGCTTTGGAGGCGGGGGGTCAGATGAGCAGTTCTTC
.,.,TRBJ2-5,TRBV5-4,CASSLSRRETQYF,TGTGCCAGCAGCCTTTCTAGACGAGAGACCCAGTACTTC
TRBD2,.,TRBJ2-4,TRBV6-1,CASSEGSGGSLAKNIQYF,TGTGCCAGCAGTGAAGGTAGCGGGGGGAGTCTAGCCAAAAACATTCAGTACTTC
.,.,TRBJ2-3,TRBV5-1,CASSLWVGGADTQYF,TGCGCCAGCAGCTTATGGGTTGGGGGCGCAGATACGCAGTATTTT
.,.,TRBJ1-3,TRBV5-1,CASSLGGTGNTIYF,TGCGCCAGCAGCTTAGGAGGAACTGGAAACACCATATATTTT
TRBD1,.,TRBJ1-2,TRBV5-4,CASSLRDSVYGYTF,TGTGCCAGCAGCTTACGGGACAGCGTTTATGGCTACACCTTC
TRBD1,.,TRBJ2-5,TRBV5-6,CASSLGQGRQETQYF,TGTGCCAGCAGCTTGGGACAGGGACGTCAAGAGACCCAGTACTTC
TRBD2,.,TRBJ2-6,TRBV9,CASSVGGLAGGPGANVLTF,TGTGCCAGCAGCGTGGGAGGACTAGCGGGAGGGCCTGGGGCCAACGTCCTGACTTTC
.,.,TRBJ1-5,TRBV7-5,CARSLVRGLQPQHF,TGTGCCAGAAGCTTAGTCAGAGGGTTACAGCCCCAGCATTTT
TRBD2,.,TRBJ2-1,TRBV3-1/TRBV3-2,CASSQVGLAGLNEQFF,TGTGCCAGCAGCCAAGTTGGGCTAGCGGGATTGAATGAGCAGTTCTTC